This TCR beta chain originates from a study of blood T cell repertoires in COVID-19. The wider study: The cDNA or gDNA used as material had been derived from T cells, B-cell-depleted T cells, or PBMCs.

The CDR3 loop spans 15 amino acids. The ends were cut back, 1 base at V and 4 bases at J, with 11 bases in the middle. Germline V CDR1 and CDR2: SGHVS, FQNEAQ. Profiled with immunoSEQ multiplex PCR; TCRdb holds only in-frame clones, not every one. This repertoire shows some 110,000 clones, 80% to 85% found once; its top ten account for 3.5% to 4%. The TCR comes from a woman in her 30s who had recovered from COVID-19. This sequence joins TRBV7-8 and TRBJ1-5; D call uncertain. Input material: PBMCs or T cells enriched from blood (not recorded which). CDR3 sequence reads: CASSLDGQANQPQHF. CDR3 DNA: TGTGCCAGCAGCTTAGATGGCCAGGCGAATCAGCCCCAGCATTTT.